The present entry profiles one T cell receptor beta chain with its context. Antigen specificity is unknown. Germline CDR1 is SGHTA and CDR2 is FQGTGA. There are 13 residues in the CDR3. V was pared by 4 bases and J by 4 bases, with 10 bases between. Each subset's genomic DNA was split evenly across several immunoSEQ plates. Generated by immunoSEQ multiplex PCR, the TCRdb table keeps only in-frame clones and is missing some. Of some 1,600,000 clones in the sample, 95% to 99% were seen once. Nashville, Tennessee was home to all donors, who were Caucasian adults. This sample is part of a study of shared clonotypes between healthy human individuals. Study overall: Plates per donor: three CD4 naive, three CD4 memory, two CD8 naive, one CD8 memory. Study findings and constraints: Some naive CD4 clonotypes, approximately 4.5%, turned up in common across several donors.

The TCR originated in a man aged 25-40 years in good health. The sequencing input was naive CD4+ T cells sorted from blood. Stated subset: CD45RA+ positively selected. This chain uses TRBV7-3 with TRBJ1-1; D might be TRBD1 (5 bases). The CDR3: CASSYGGSTEAFF. CDR3 bases: TGTGCCAGCAGCTATGGGGGGTCCACTGAAGCTTTCTTT.